These 7 T cell receptor beta chains share one sample of origin, sequenced in a study of T cell changes during pregnancy in multiple sclerosis. Some clones are missing from TCRdb's copy, which holds only in-frame ones; the method was immunoSEQ multiplex PCR. The sample lists about 83,000 clones; roughly nine tenths were seen once. The starting material was PBMCs, obtained in the first trimester of pregnancy. Source of these receptors: a female donor in good health, serving as a control in a pregnancy study. Some clones in this sample may be carry-over from other donors' samples.

V gene TRBV6-1 combines with J gene TRBJ2-3; unclear D gene. Between the trimmed V and J ends, which lost 10 bases and 6 bases, there was a span of 17 bases. The CDR3 is 13 amino acids. Germline V gene sequence: CDR1 MNHNS, CDR2 SASEGT. CDR3 DNA sequence: TGTGCCACCCGGCCGGGTCTTAGGGATACGCAGTATTTT. The encoded protein is CATRPGLRDTQYF.

V usage is TRBV28 and J usage is TRBJ2-4; 8 bases are a match to TRBD1. V was pared by 6 bases and J by 7 bases, with 8 bases of the junction left unmatched. Germline V CDR1 and CDR2: MDHEN, SYDVKM. The length of the CDR3 is 14 residues. In DNA form, the CDR3 reads TGTGCCAGCAGGTTGACAGGGGCCCCCAACATTCAGTACTTC. Encoded protein: CASRLTGAPNIQYF.

This chain links TRBV6-6 with TRBJ2-3; no definite D call. V was shortened by 2 bases and J by 5 bases, with 8 bases between the two germline ends. Germline lookup yields CDR1 MNHNY and CDR2 SVGAGI (reference sequence). This CDR3 region has 13 residues. In nucleotides, the CDR3 is TGTGCCAGCAGTTACGGAGTTAGAGATACGCAGTATTTT. Its translation: CASSYGVRDTQYF.

The rearrangement links TRBV29-1 to TRBJ2-7; 8 bases are a match to TRBD1. V lost 0 bases, J lost 5 bases, and 12 bases stayed unmatched. Germline loops: CDR1 SQVTM, CDR2 ANQGSEA. The CDR3 extends over 16 amino acids. Here the CDR3 reads CSVEDPGQGLGHEQYF. CDR3 DNA sequence: TGCAGCGTTGAAGATCCTGGACAGGGTCTAGGGCACGAGCAGTACTTC.

The rearrangement joins TRBV9 to TRBJ2-3; 9 bases line up with TRBD2. The CDR3 is 15 amino acids. The junction had 2 bases not matched to a gene; V was cut back by 2 bases and J by 1 base. Germline V gene sequence: CDR1 SGDLS, CDR2 YYNGEE. The CDR3 sequence: CASSVSGSGTDTQYF. The CDR3 DNA sequence: TGTGCCAGCAGCGTTAGCGGGAGCGGCACAGATACGCAGTATTTT.

This chain uses TRBV7-2 with TRBJ2-7, with 7 bases aligning to TRBD2. Germline V gene data show CDR1 as SGHTA and CDR2 as FQGNSA. CDR3 length: 16 residues. V dropped 0 bases and J dropped 3; count of bases not matched to a gene: 8. The CDR3 here is CASSLAEEGRGYEQYF. The CDR3, as DNA: TGTGCCAGCAGCTTAGCGGAGGAGGGGAGGGGCTACGAGCAGTACTTC.

V usage is TRBV2 and J usage is TRBJ2-3, with a possible D match to TRBD2 (5 bases). V was trimmed by 7 bases and J by 2 bases, leaving 16 bases between them. The germline V gene encodes CDR1 SNHLY and CDR2 FYNNEI. CDR3 length equals 15 residues. The CDR3 here is CASTLSGLPTDTQYF. CDR3 coding DNA: TGTGCCAGCACCCTCTCGGGGTTACCCACAGATACGCAGTATTTT.